The 3 T cell receptor beta chains presented below share a single source sample, sequenced in a study of blood T cells in healthy people across ages. With a J-beta primer mix and a sample-barcoded 5' primer, a second PCR ran about 7 to 11 cycles. In TCRdb, the 5' RACE reads were re-called with MiXCR into one record per CDR3 protein. The table records roughly 1.6 million distinct CDR3 sequences, 30% to 35% of them present only once. Sequencing input: blood. These receptors came from a woman aged 25 to 45 in good health.

This clonotype was detected only a few times. V usage is TRBV28 and J usage is TRBJ1-1, with 7 bases identical to TRBD1. Germline V gene sequence: CDR1 MDHEN, CDR2 SYDVKM. The trim removed 7 bases at V and 3 bases at J, leaving 5 bases unmatched. The CDR3 has 13 amino acids. The CDR3 protein is CASKPGGYTEAFF. The CDR3 DNA is TGTGCCAGCAAGCCAGGGGGTTACACTGAAGCTTTCTTT. The complete variable domain, with remaining parts taken from reference TRBV28 and TRBJ1-1, reads DVKVTQSSRYLVKRTGEKVFLECVQDMDHENMFWYRQDPGLGLRLIYFSYDVKMKEKGDIPEGYSVSREKKERFSLILESASTNQTSMYLCASKPGGYTEAFFGQGTRLTVV.

The rearrangement links TRBV15 to TRBJ1-2, with 7 bases identical to TRBD1. Per the germline V gene, CDR1 is LNHNV and CDR2 is YYDKDF (reference sequence). J lost 2 bases, V lost 1 base, and 7 bases had no gene match. The length of the CDR3 is 16 residues. The CDR3 loop is CATSRGTTGTNYGYTF. DNA for the CDR3: TGTGCCACCAGCAGAGGCACGACAGGGACAAACTATGGCTACACCTTC.

The chain has TRBV11-2 and TRBJ2-3; D unclear. Germline CDR1 is SGHAT and CDR2 is FQNNGV. The CDR3 has 16 residues. Trimming cost V 2 bases and J 0 bases, with 12 bases left between them. The CDR3 region is CASSLLGGSSTDTQYF. The CDR3 region has the DNA TGTGCCAGCAGCTTACTGGGCGGTTCTAGCACAGATACGCAGTATTTT.